This TCR beta chain was profiled in a study of T-cell memory formation after mild COVID-19. Each CDR3 protein gets one entry after TCRdb re-called the 5' RACE reads with MiXCR. The top ten hold about a fifth of the sample, which has 250,000 to 350,000 distinct CDR3 sequences, 15% to 20% seen once. The CDR3 runs to 14 residues. The V gene lost 4 bases and the J gene lost 3 bases, with 11 bases spanning the gap. Per the germline V gene, CDR1 is SGHTA and CDR2 is FQGNSA. The sample holds a few counts of this clonotype. Sequencing used PBMCs or a T cell subset sorted from them (not recorded which). The receptor's source is a man aged 18-30 years who had mild COVID-19 (a few samples of this study predate the infection). Cell type and time point are not known. The genes are TRBV7-2 and TRBJ2-3; D may match TRBD1 or TRBD2 (5 bases each). The CDR3 DNA is TGTGCCAGCAGCTCCTCGGGGCAGACAGATACGCAGTATTTT. Protein: CASSSSGQTDTQYF.